This TCR beta chain was captured in a study of blood T cell repertoires in COVID-19. Study details: Researchers got acute and convalescent COVID-19 samples from the United States, Italy and Spain.

The CDR3 runs to 14 residues. CDR1 and CDR2 (germline): SEHNR, FQNEAQ (reference sequence). J was trimmed by 10 bases and V by 1 base; bases with no gene match: 9. Here immunoSEQ multiplex PCR was the method, and the copy in TCRdb shows in-frame clones only, minus some. The sample includes roughly 320,000 clones, 89% of them seen just once. The receptor comes from a woman aged 25 to 45 with COVID-19, enrolled during active disease. This chain links TRBV7-9 with TRBJ2-5; the match to TRBD2 covers 7 bases. The sample consisted of peripheral blood. CDR3 sequence: CASSLGIGEGCQYF. The CDR3, as DNA: TGTGCCAGCAGCTTAGGGATCGGGGAGGGGTGCCAGTACTTC.